This TCR beta chain was observed in a study of Graves' ophthalmopathy and Graves' hyperthyroidism. This clonotype has ten or more counts. Its target is unknown. Germline values: CDR1 SGHTA, CDR2 FQGNSA. CDR3 length equals 15 residues. Trimming shortened V by 3 bases and J by 1 base, and 10 bases separated the two germline ends. Amplification from RNA transcripts yielded the TCR beta CDR3 regions. Second-round multiplex PCR came after a first-round RT-PCR that employed HTBI primers. TCRdb reprocessed the multiplex PCR reads with MiXCR, giving one entry per CDR3 protein. The table has about 1.1 million distinct CDR3 sequences, less than 45% seen once; the top ten hold around 10%. Findings of the study overall: With a specificity of about 73% and a sensitivity of about 70%, the model predicted ophthalmopathy progression.

This chain connects TRBV7-2 to TRBJ1-5; tentatively, D is TRBD1 (5 bases). The sample consisted of peripheral blood or thyroid tissue (not recorded which). The clonotype originates from an adult man with Graves' hyperthyroidism. The CDR3 sequence is CASSFSQGSNQPQHF. The CDR3 DNA sequence: TGTGCCAGCAGCTTTAGTCAGGGAAGCAATCAGCCCCAGCATTTT.